This entry lists 18 T cell receptor beta chains sequenced from one sample in a study of radiation and T cells in renal cell carcinoma. As for time point: blood 2 weeks post-SBRT. The treatment was: 15 Gy SBRT to primary tumor, nephrectomy 4 weeks later. Clones were read by immunoSEQ multiplex PCR, and TCRdb kept only the in-frame ones, dropping some. The sample holds tens of thousands of clones, 80% to 90% seen once. The specimen was blood, collected from a patient whose treatment included radiotherapy and nephrectomy. The receptor source for this set is a woman aged 45-65 years with renal cell carcinoma.

V usage is TRBV27 and J usage is TRBJ2-4; unclear D gene. CDR3 length: 13 amino acids. Per germline, CDR1 MNHEY and CDR2 SMNVEV (reference sequence). V dropped 3 bases and J dropped 1 base, with 4 bases sitting between them. The CDR3 sequence: CASSFSAKNIQYF. The CDR3 nucleotides are TGTGCCAGCAGTTTTTCTGCCAAAAACATTCAGTACTTC.

The chain carries TRBV7-9 and TRBJ1-1; D not resolved. V shed 1 base and J shed 3 bases, with 12 bases lying between them. Germline V gene sequence: CDR1 SEHNR, CDR2 FQNEAQ (reference sequence). The CDR3 is 15 residues long. The CDR3 loop reads CASSLGIRMDTEAFF. CDR3 DNA: TGTGCCAGCAGCTTAGGCATTCGGATGGACACTGAAGCTTTCTTT.

The chain uses TRBV5-4 and TRBJ2-3; possibly TRBD1 for D (5 bases). Germline loops: CDR1 SGHNT, CDR2 YYREEE (reference sequence). Trimming left V 4 bases short and J 2 bases short, with 17 bases between. The CDR3 contains 16 residues. The CDR3 nucleotides read TGTGCCAGCAGCCGCGCCCAGGGCAGCTTCACAGATACGCAGTATTTT. Encoded protein: CASSRAQGSFTDTQYF.

V and J are TRBV15 and TRBJ2-1; D may be TRBD1 or TRBD2 (5 bases each). V was cut by 3 bases and J by 12 bases, with 15 bases left in between. Germline lookup yields CDR1 LNHNV and CDR2 YYDKDF (reference sequence). This CDR3 comprises 13 residues. The CDR3 reads CATSRGVGVGQFF. CDR3 DNA: TGTGCCACCAGCAGGGGGGTGGGCGTCGGGCAGTTCTTC.

The chain has TRBV9 and TRBJ1-2, with D hard to call. V lost 0 bases and J lost 3, with 9 bases in between. This CDR3 region has 14 residues. Germline V lookup: CDR1 SGDLS, CDR2 YYNGEE. CDR3 sequence: CASSVDATDYGYTF. The CDR3 DNA reads TGTGCCAGCAGCGTAGACGCCACGGACTATGGCTACACCTTC. The whole variable domain, filled in from reference TRBV9 and TRBJ1-2, reads DSGVTQTPKHLITATGQRVTLRCSPRSGDLSVYWYQQSLDQGLQFLIQYYNGEERAKGNILERFSAQQFPDLHSELNLSSLELGDSALYFCASSVDATDYGYTFGSGTRLTVV.

The chain recombines TRBV5-5 with TRBJ2-3; tentative D call: TRBD1 (5 bases). CDR1 is SGHKS and CDR2 is YYEKEE in the germline V gene (reference sequence). Trimming stripped 3 bases from V and 0 bases from J, with 11 bases between. This CDR3 is 15 amino acids long. The chain's CDR3 is CASSWGTVSTDTQYF. The CDR3 DNA sequence: TGTGCCAGCAGCTGGGGCACGGTTAGCACAGATACGCAGTATTTT.

V gene TRBV28 combines with J gene TRBJ2-7, with unresolved D. Trimming cost V 8 bases and J 3 bases, with 8 bases left between them. This CDR3 comprises 11 residues. Looked up from germline, CDR1 is MDHEN and CDR2 is SYDVKM. CDR3 in DNA: TGTGCCAGCGGAAGGGTCTACGAGCAGTACTTC. This sequence encodes CASGRVYEQYF.

The sample holds a few counts of this clone. The chain has TRBV19 and TRBJ1-1; no clear D gene. Germline CDR1 reads LNHDA; CDR2 reads SQIVND (reference sequence). The CDR3 has 14 amino acids. Trimming stripped 4 bases from V and 4 bases from J, with 13 bases between. The CDR3 protein is CASSTTPGGTEAFF. As DNA, the CDR3 is TGTGCCAGTAGTACTACTCCAGGTGGCACTGAAGCTTTCTTT.

The chain has TRBV28 and TRBJ2-5, with TRBD1 matching 8 bases. With 5 bases clipped from V and 5 bases from J, the junction kept 7 bases outside the gene matches. The CDR3 sequence is 14 residues long. Germline V CDR1 and CDR2: MDHEN, SYDVKM. CDR3 sequence reads: CASSPGQGGETQYF. CDR3 DNA sequence: TGTGCCAGCAGTCCAGGACAGGGCGGCGAGACCCAGTACTTC.

The V gene is TRBV11-3, the J gene TRBJ2-2; perhaps TRBD1 as D (5 bases). CDR3 length: 15 residues. Per germline, CDR1 SGHNT and CDR2 YENEEA. V lost 2 bases to trimming and J lost 5 bases, with 12 bases between them. The chain's CDR3 is CASSLQGRVTGELFF. The CDR3 nucleotides are TGTGCCAGCAGCTTACAGGGAAGAGTGACCGGGGAGCTGTTTTTT.

This clone was found once. The V and J genes are TRBV7-8 and TRBJ2-7; D gene uncertain. V was pared by 3 bases and J by 1 base, with 7 bases between. In germline, CDR1 is SGHVS, CDR2 FQNEAQ. The CDR3 has 13 residues. The CDR3 region is CASSLADSYEQYF. CDR3 bases: TGTGCCAGCAGCTTGGCGGATTCCTACGAGCAGTACTTC.

Relative to its sample, this clone is medium-sized. The DNA of the CDR3 is TGTGCCAGCAGCCCCGGGACAGGGGACGACGAGCAGTACTTC. This codes for CASSPGTGDDEQYF. The rearrangement uses TRBV7-3 and TRBJ2-7; 10 nucleotides agree with TRBD1. The CDR3 is made up of 14 amino acids. The V and J ends lost 5 bases and 5 bases, in that order; junction bases with no gene match: 6. Looked up from germline, CDR1 is SGHTA and CDR2 is FQGTGA.

This clone was seen a handful of times. This chain uses TRBV10-1 with TRBJ1-3, with D unclear. V was clipped by 5 bases and J by 4 bases, with 12 bases between them. CDR1 and CDR2 (germline): WNHNN, SYGVQD (reference sequence). This CDR3 spans 14 amino acids. The CDR3 loop reads CASSSSKAGNTIYF. Written as DNA, the CDR3 is TGCGCCAGCAGTAGCAGCAAGGCGGGAAACACCATATATTTT.

The chain couples TRBV7-8 to TRBJ2-5; the match to TRBD2 covers 12 bases. The V segment lost 5 bases and the J segment 2 bases; nucleotides outside the gene matches: 6. This CDR3 is built from 16 residues. CDR1 and CDR2 (germline): SGHVS, FQNEAQ. The CDR3, as DNA: TGTGCCAGCAGCCCCTGGACTAGCGGGATGCAAGAGACCCAGTACTTC. This gives the protein CASSPWTSGMQETQYF. Looking up the rest from reference TRBV7-8 and TRBJ2-5 gives the full variable domain: GAGVSQSPRYKVAKRGQDVALRCDPISGHVSLFWYQQALGQGPEFLTYFQNEAQLDKSGLPSDRFFAERPEGSVSTLKIQRTQQEDSAVYLCASSPWTSGMQETQYFGPGTRLLVL.

This clone was observed once. V usage is TRBV23-1 and J usage is TRBJ1-2; 8 positions match TRBD1. TRBV23-1 is assigned to the ORF class and has an uncertain function. V shed 1 base and J 0 bases; nucleotides not matched to a gene: 13. The CDR3 is 19 amino acids. The CDR3 protein is CASSQCPDRALLANYGYTF. CDR3 DNA: TGCGCCAGCAGTCAATGCCCGGACAGGGCCCTCCTAGCTAACTATGGCTACACCTTC.

In DNA form, the CDR3 reads TGTGCCAGCAGCCGGAGGAGGGAGGGCTACACCTTC. It codes for CASSRRREGYTF. This chain joins TRBV6-6 and TRBJ1-2; no clear D gene. The length of the CDR3 is 12 residues. Trimming pared 6 bases from V and 8 bases from J, leaving 13 bases between. From germline, CDR1 is MNHNY and CDR2 SVGAGI (reference sequence).

The gene calls are TRBV5-6 and TRBJ1-4; no clear D gene. The germline CDR1 and CDR2 sequences are SGHDT and YYEEEE. V shed 0 bases and J shed 8 bases, with 8 bases lying between them. CDR3 length: 13 residues. The CDR3 DNA follows: TGTGCCAGCAGCTTGGGGGTGGAAGAAAAACTGTTTTTT. The encoded protein is CASSLGVEEKLFF.

The chain combines TRBV7-2 with TRBJ2-7; D perhaps matches TRBD1 (6 bases). The CDR3 has 15 residues. Germline-derived CDR1 and CDR2 are SGHTA and FQGNSA. V lost 5 bases to trimming and J lost 0 bases, with 14 bases between them. CDR3 region: CASSHLQGPSYEQYF. As DNA, the CDR3 is TGTGCCAGCAGCCATCTACAGGGCCCCTCCTACGAGCAGTACTTC.